The 13 T cell receptor beta chains reported below all come from one sample, sequenced in a study of monozygotic twins with inflammatory bowel disease. After re-calling the 5' RACE reads, TCRdb lists one entry per CDR3 protein, DNA absent. The data include fewer than 450,000 distinct CDR3 sequences; the top ten clones carry 2% to 3%. The sample was blood. All receptors derive from a human donor with ulcerative colitis or Crohn's disease, or a healthy co-twin of an affected twin (not recorded which).

The chain uses TRBV5-1 and TRBJ2-3; absent DNA, TCRdb's TRBD2 call cannot be checked. Germline V gives CDR1 SGHRS, CDR2 YFSETQ. The length of the CDR3 is 15 residues. CDR3 sequence: CASSLERALTDTQYF.

This rearrangement joins TRBV12-3 or TRBV12-4 to TRBJ1-1. This CDR3 contains 12 residues. The CDR3: CASSPRTSEAFF.

The CDR3 sequence: CASRAYVGTRGTEAFF. The V and J genes are TRBV7-2 and TRBJ1-1; the D call from TCRdb, TRBD1, cannot be confirmed without DNA. The CDR3 is 16 residues long. CDR1 is SGHTA, CDR2 FQGNSA, per germline.

The chain joins TRBV6-1 to TRBJ2-7. The CDR3 sequence is 12 residues long. Per germline, CDR1 MNHNS and CDR2 SASEGT. CDR3 sequence reads: CASSEGFHEQYF.

J is TRBJ1-1 and V is TRBV10-3. Looked up from germline, CDR1 is ENHRY and CDR2 is SYGVKD. This CDR3 spans 14 amino acids. CDR3 sequence: CAIRPSGMNTEAFF.

The chain carries TRBV4-1 and TRBJ1-5; checking the TCRdb D call of TRBD1 is not possible without DNA. Germline CDR1 MGHRA, CDR2 YSYEKL. This CDR3 is 13 amino acids long. CDR3 loop: CASSQAGLQPQHF.

The chain's CDR3 is CASSPRPRETQYF. V gene TRBV3-1 combines with J gene TRBJ2-5; TCRdb names TRBD1, which stays unverified in the absence of DNA. The CDR3 consists of 13 residues. CDR1 is LGHDT, CDR2 YNNKEL, per germline (reference sequence).

The chain employs TRBV5-5 and TRBJ2-1; TCRdb's D gene call, TRBD2, goes unchecked for lack of DNA. Germline values: CDR1 SGHKS, CDR2 YYEKEE (reference sequence). This CDR3 has 16 residues. The CDR3 sequence: CASSPIPSSAYNEQFF.

The V gene is TRBV18, the J gene TRBJ2-5; TCRdb outputs TRBD1, but without DNA this stays unchecked. This CDR3 is built from 17 residues. CDR1 is KGHSH and CDR2 is LQKENI in the germline V gene. CDR3 protein: CASSPWATKGGEETQYF.

V and J are TRBV11-2 and TRBJ2-7; the TCRdb D gene call, TRBD1, has no DNA to confirm it. Germline assignment: CDR1 SGHAT and CDR2 FQNNGV. CDR3 length equals 15 residues. This CDR3 reads CASSLIRTGGYEQYF.

This sequence joins TRBV5-4 and TRBJ2-1. Germline V lookup: CDR1 SGHNT, CDR2 YYREEE (reference sequence). This CDR3 region has 13 residues. CDR3 residues: CASSLALRIEQFF. The variable domain in full, with the rest retrieved from reference TRBV5-4 and TRBJ2-1, is ETGVTQSPTHLIKTRGQQVTLRCSSQSGHNTVSWYQQALGQGPQFIFQYYREEENGRGNFPPRFSGLQFPNYSSELNVNALELDDSALYLCASSLALRIEQFFGPGTRLTVL.

The chain employs TRBV30 and TRBJ1-1. This CDR3 has 13 residues. Germline V CDR1 and CDR2: GTSNPN, SVGIG (reference sequence). The CDR3 spells CAWTSGLFSEAFF.

This chain connects TRBV7-9 to TRBJ2-3. CDR1 is SEHNR, CDR2 FQNEAQ, per germline (reference sequence). This CDR3 has 12 residues. CDR3 protein: CASSSGHDSQYF. The variable domain in full, completed from reference TRBV7-9 and TRBJ2-3, reads DTGVSQNPRHKITKRGQNVTFRCDPISEHNRLYWYRQTLGQGPEFLTYFQNEAQLEKSRLLSDRFSAERPKGSFSTLEIQRTEQGDSAMYLCASSSGHDSQYFGPGTRLTVL.